This passage covers 10 T cell receptor beta chains from one sample sequenced in a study of blood T cell repertoires in COVID-19. Some clones are missing from TCRdb's copy, which holds only in-frame ones; the method was immunoSEQ multiplex PCR. The sample includes fewer than 200,000 clones, 84% of them seen just once. Sequencing used peripheral blood. The source of these receptors is a human donor in a cohort sampled during active COVID-19.

This chain connects TRBV30 to TRBJ1-5; D gene ambiguous. Germline lookup yields CDR1 GTSNPN and CDR2 SVGIG (reference sequence). The CDR3 totals 12 residues. The CDR3 sequence: CSRAHSNQPQHF. CDR3 nucleotide sequence: TGTTCTCGAGCCCATAGCAATCAGCCCCAGCATTTT.

The count of this clone is one. The chain uses TRBV19 and TRBJ1-1; D unclear. This CDR3 has 13 residues. In germline, CDR1 is LNHDA, CDR2 SQIVND (reference sequence). V was shortened by 5 bases and J by 1 base, with 8 bases between the two germline ends. As DNA, the CDR3 is TGTGCCAGTAGTGTCGTAGCGAACACTGAAGCTTTCTTT. Translation: CASSVVANTEAFF. Full variable domain (rest looked up from reference TRBV19 and TRBJ1-1): DGGITQSPKYLFRKEGQNVTLSCEQNLNHDAMYWYRQDPGQGLRLIYYSQIVNDFQKGDIAEGYSVSREKKESFPLTVTSAQKNPTAFYLCASSVVANTEAFFGQGTRLTVV.

The chain carries TRBV4-1 and TRBJ2-7; D is unclear. Germline-derived CDR1 and CDR2 are MGHRA and YSYEKL. This CDR3 has 12 residues. The V and J ends lost 2 bases and 6 bases respectively, with 8 bases between them. The CDR3 bases are TGCGCCAGCAGCCAACCCACCGGCGAGCAGTACTTC. It is translated as CASSQPTGEQYF.

This chain connects TRBV11-2 to TRBJ1-1; 7 nucleotides align to TRBD1. Germline CDR1 and CDR2: SGHAT and FQNNGV. The CDR3 is made up of 15 amino acids. The junction had 7 bases not matched to a gene; V was cut back by 5 bases and J by 1 base. DNA of the CDR3: TGTGCCAGCAGCGGATACAGGGGAAAGAACACTGAAGCTTTCTTT. Amino acid sequence: CASSGYRGKNTEAFF.

This clone appeared a single time. The chain combines TRBV5-4 with TRBJ2-5; no firm D call. Trimming stripped 3 bases from V and 2 bases from J, with 17 bases between. Germline CDR1 reads SGHNT; CDR2 reads YYREEE (reference sequence). The CDR3 spans 16 residues. For the CDR3, the DNA is TGTGCCAGCAGCTCCCCTGGCGTGAGGAATCAAGAGACCCAGTACTTC. Translated: CASSSPGVRNQETQYF. The variable domain in full, with the rest retrieved from reference TRBV5-4 and TRBJ2-5, is ETGVTQSPTHLIKTRGQQVTLRCSSQSGHNTVSWYQQALGQGPQFIFQYYREEENGRGNFPPRFSGLQFPNYSSELNVNALELDDSALYLCASSSPGVRNQETQYFGPGTRLLVL.

This chain connects TRBV5-5 to TRBJ1-1; D is uncertain. The V end was cut by 2 bases, the J end by 0 bases, with 8 bases between. The germline gives CDR1 SGHKS, CDR2 YYEKEE (reference sequence). The CDR3 runs 14 residues. The CDR3: CASSLNSVNTEAFF. CDR3 in DNA: TGTGCCAGCAGCTTAAACAGTGTGAACACTGAAGCTTTCTTT.

V and J are TRBV24-1 and TRBJ2-1; 10 nucleotides line up with TRBD1. Germline V CDR1 and CDR2: KGHDR, SFDVKD. The CDR3 contains 17 residues. V was clipped by 3 bases and J by 6 bases; unmatched bases: 10. The CDR3 loop reads CATSDNTGTGVLNEQFF. The CDR3, as DNA: TGTGCCACCAGTGATAATACCGGGACAGGGGTCCTCAATGAGCAGTTCTTC.

The chain carries TRBV19 and TRBJ2-7, with D possibly being TRBD2 (5 bases). Germline assignment: CDR1 LNHDA and CDR2 SQIVND (reference sequence). This CDR3 has 15 residues. The ends were cut back, 1 base at V and 3 bases at J, with 13 bases in the middle. Written as DNA, the CDR3 is TGTGCCAGTAGTATAGGGCTAGCCGGTGGCTACGAGCAGTACTTC. It specifies CASSIGLAGGYEQYF.

The chain combines TRBV14 with TRBJ1-5; D call uncertain. The CDR3 is 17 amino acids. The germline V gene encodes CDR1 SGHDN and CDR2 FVKESK. V was trimmed by 2 bases and J by 4 bases, leaving 18 bases between them. The CDR3 reads CASSQIYGSGPNQPQHF. DNA of the CDR3: TGTGCCAGCAGCCAAATTTATGGTTCAGGTCCAAATCAGCCCCAGCATTTT.

This chain connects TRBV5-5 to TRBJ1-1; no clear D. The CDR3 contains 15 residues. V was trimmed by 3 bases and J by 4 bases, leaving 16 bases between them. The germline CDR1 and CDR2 sequences are SGHKS and YYEKEE (reference sequence). CDR3 in amino acids: CASSYPAGRSTEAFF. The CDR3, as DNA: TGTGCCAGCAGCTACCCCGCGGGCCGCAGCACTGAAGCTTTCTTT.